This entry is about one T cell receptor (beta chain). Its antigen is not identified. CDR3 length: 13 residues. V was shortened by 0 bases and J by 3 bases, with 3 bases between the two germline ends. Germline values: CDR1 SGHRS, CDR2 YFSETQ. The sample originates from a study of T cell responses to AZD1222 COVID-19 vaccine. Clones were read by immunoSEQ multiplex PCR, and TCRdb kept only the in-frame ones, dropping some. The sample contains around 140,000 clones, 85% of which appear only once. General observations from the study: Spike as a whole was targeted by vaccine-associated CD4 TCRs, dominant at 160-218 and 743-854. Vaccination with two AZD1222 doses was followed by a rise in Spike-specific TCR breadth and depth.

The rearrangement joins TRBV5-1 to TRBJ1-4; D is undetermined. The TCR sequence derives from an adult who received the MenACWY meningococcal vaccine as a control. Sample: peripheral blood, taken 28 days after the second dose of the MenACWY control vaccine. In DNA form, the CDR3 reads TGCGCCAGCAGCTTGGGCCCTAATGAAAAACTGTTTTTT. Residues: CASSLGPNEKLFF.